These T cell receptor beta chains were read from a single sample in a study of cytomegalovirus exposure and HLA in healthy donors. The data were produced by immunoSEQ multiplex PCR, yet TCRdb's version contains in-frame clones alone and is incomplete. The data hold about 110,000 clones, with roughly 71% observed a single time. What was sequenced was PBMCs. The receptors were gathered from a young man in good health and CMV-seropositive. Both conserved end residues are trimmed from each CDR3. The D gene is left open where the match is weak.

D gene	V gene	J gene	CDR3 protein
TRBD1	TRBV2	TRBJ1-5	ASSILGTVTGQPQH
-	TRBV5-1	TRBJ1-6	ASSLGATPLH
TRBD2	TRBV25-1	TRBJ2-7	ASSVEAGDNEQY
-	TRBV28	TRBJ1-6	ASSLAIGGYSYNSPLH
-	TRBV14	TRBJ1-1	ASSGYSRVGLAF
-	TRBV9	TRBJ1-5	ASSVYGDQPQH
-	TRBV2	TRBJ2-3	ASSGQEADTQY
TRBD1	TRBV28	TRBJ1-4	ASSLNTGANEKLF
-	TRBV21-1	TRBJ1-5	ASSKRGGSSNQPQH
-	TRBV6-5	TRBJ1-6	ASSRQKNNSPLH
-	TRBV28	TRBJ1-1	ASRRTLNTEAF
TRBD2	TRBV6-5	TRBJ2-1	ASSYMGLAERNEQF
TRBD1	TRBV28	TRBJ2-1	ASSYRDRVSHEQF
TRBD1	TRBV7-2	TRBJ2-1	ASSLGQGHGNEQF
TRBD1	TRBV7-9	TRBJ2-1	ASSLDRDRGHNEQF
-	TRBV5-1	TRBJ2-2	ASRERDQGTGELF
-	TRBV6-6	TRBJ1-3	ASTSGAGIY
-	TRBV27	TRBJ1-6	ASSLIAGLDSPLH
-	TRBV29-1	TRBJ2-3	SVEPEGRTDTQY
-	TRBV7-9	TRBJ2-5	ASSLQVQETQY
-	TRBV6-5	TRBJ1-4	ASSRTGYEKLF
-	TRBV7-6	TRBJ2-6	ASSLVPSVPVANVLT
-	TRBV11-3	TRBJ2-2	ASSPQGDENGELF
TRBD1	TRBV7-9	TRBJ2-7	ASSLQYTGGLGSYEQY
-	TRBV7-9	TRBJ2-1	SSSLVNRGQF
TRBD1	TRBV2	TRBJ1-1	ASNYRGNTEAF
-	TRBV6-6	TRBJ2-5	ASSPSGETQY
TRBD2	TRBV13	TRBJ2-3	ASSLRRLAILRSDTQY
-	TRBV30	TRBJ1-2	AWSILGSLYGYT
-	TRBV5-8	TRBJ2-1	ASSFSRYNEQF
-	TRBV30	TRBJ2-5	AWSGGQALKETQY
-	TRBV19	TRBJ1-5	ASRRTASYQPQH
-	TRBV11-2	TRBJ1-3	ASSSDSNSGNTIY
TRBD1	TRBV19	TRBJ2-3	ASSIDVGTGITDTQY
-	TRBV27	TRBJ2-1	ASSFYGTSNEQF
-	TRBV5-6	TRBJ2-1	ASSTGINNEQF
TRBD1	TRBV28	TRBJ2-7	ASSSQGQHTYEQY
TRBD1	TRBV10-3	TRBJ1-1	AIRQGWDTEAF
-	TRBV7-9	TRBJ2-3	ASSLPRDTQY
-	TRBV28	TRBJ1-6	ASSLLGSGGYRPLH
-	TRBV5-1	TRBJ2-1	ASSLADSNPYNEQF
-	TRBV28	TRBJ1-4	ASRLSGATNEKLF
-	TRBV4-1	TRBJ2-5	ASSQFSSGETQY
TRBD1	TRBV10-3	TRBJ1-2	AISDGTGAVSNYGYT